This T cell receptor beta chain was captured in a study of shared clonotypes between healthy human individuals. This clone was found once. What it binds is unknown. Distinct nucleotide sequences in the sample also encode this CDR3. Healthy HIV-negative adults without recent acute infections or vaccinations served as donors. Study-wide results and limits: Read depth was anticipated to influence clonotype sharing among donors.

Trimming shortened V by 6 bases and J by 1 base, and 9 bases separated the two germline ends. The CDR3 loop spans 13 amino acids. Germline CDR1 MDHEN, CDR2 SYDVKM. The authors split each subset's genomic DNA evenly across several immunoSEQ plates. Here immunoSEQ multiplex PCR was the method, and the copy in TCRdb shows in-frame clones only, minus some. The data show about 2.4 million clones, with 90% to 95% seen just once and about 0.38% held by the top ten. This receptor was taken from a man aged 18 to 30 in good health. Some clones in this sample may be carry-over from other donors' samples. The chain recombines TRBV28 with TRBJ1-1, with a weak D call TRBD1 (6 bases). The sequenced sample was naive CD4+ T cells from PBMCs. As for subset: CD45RA+ positively selected. The CDR3 bases are TGTGCCAGCAGAGGGGGGGGGAACACTGAAGCTTTCTTT. Encoded protein: CASRGGGNTEAFF.